What follows are 10 T cell receptor beta chains derived from one specimen sequenced in a study of beta chain features in type 1 diabetes. Reverse transcribing all isolated RNA meant expressed TCRB transcripts were sequenced. Sequencing was performed with immunoSEQ multiplex PCR; in TCRdb, only in-frame clones are kept and a portion is missing. The sample consists of over 120,000 clones, approximately 9.2% of them appearing once. Sequenced material: central memory CD4+ T cells from blood. Source of these receptors: a man aged 18 to 29 in good health.

There are many counts of this clone. The chain carries TRBV19 and TRBJ1-2, with unresolved D. With 3 bases removed from V and 10 bases from J, the gap between germline ends came to 12 bases. The CDR3 sequence is 12 residues long. Germline V gene sequence: CDR1 LNHDA, CDR2 SQIVND (reference sequence). DNA for the CDR3: TGTGCCAGTAGTATCCGGCAGGAGGACTACACCTTC. This encodes CASSIRQEDYTF.

This chain joins TRBV4-3 and TRBJ1-6, with a tentative D call TRBD1 (5 bases). The CDR3 runs to 17 residues. V shed 0 bases and J shed 5 bases, with 14 bases lying between them. From germline, CDR1 is LGHNA and CDR2 YSLEER. The CDR3 sequence is CASSQDTRAADNSPLHF. CDR3 bases: TGCGCCAGCAGCCAAGATACCAGGGCGGCGGATAATTCACCCCTCCACTTT.

This chain uses TRBV7-9 with TRBJ2-1; D may be TRBD1 (6 bases). Germline CDR1 reads SEHNR; CDR2 reads FQNEAQ (reference sequence). V was pared by 4 bases and J by 9 bases, with 16 bases between. The CDR3 is made up of 14 amino acids. CDR3 region: CASSSGARVLEQFF. The DNA of the CDR3 is TGTGCCAGCAGCTCAGGGGCGCGGGTCCTTGAGCAGTTCTTC.

The chain has TRBV7-9 and TRBJ1-1, with 8 bases aligning to TRBD1. This CDR3 is built from 13 residues. The germline V gene has CDR1 SEHNR and CDR2 FQNEAQ (reference sequence). After removal of 3 bases from V and 4 bases from J, the junction contained 1 base not matched to a gene. The CDR3 reads CASSFTGGTEAFF. The CDR3 DNA sequence: TGTGCCAGCAGCTTCACAGGGGGCACTGAAGCTTTCTTT.

This clone appeared a few times. The V and J genes are TRBV5-1 and TRBJ2-5, with 7 bases matching TRBD2. The CDR3 totals 15 residues. The V segment lost 2 bases and the J segment 2 bases; nucleotides outside the gene matches: 6. CDR1 is SGHRS, CDR2 YFSETQ, per germline. CDR3 sequence (DNA): TGCGCCAGCAGCTTCCTAGCGGAGATACAAGAGACCCAGTACTTC. Protein: CASSFLAEIQETQYF.

This clone was counted a few times. The chain is built from TRBV7-2 and TRBJ1-1; TRBD1 matches 7 bases. This CDR3 has 14 residues. The V gene's germline CDR1 is SGHTA and CDR2 FQGNSA. J was trimmed by 4 bases and V by 2 bases; bases with no gene match: 4. CDR3 in amino acids: CASSLPGDSTEAFF. CDR3 DNA sequence: TGTGCCAGCAGCTTACCTGGGGACAGCACTGAAGCTTTCTTT.

The chain recombines TRBV9 with TRBJ1-1, with D maybe TRBD1 (5 bases). The CDR3 loop spans 13 amino acids. Germline CDR1 is SGDLS and CDR2 is YYNGEE. The germline V and J ends were trimmed by 4 bases and 5 bases, with 12 bases remaining between them. The CDR3 is CASSSRVSTEAFF. The CDR3 DNA reads as TGTGCCAGCAGCTCCAGGGTGTCGACTGAAGCTTTCTTT.

The chain combines TRBV7-8 with TRBJ1-3, with a tentative D call TRBD1 (5 bases). Trimming stripped 5 bases from V and 3 bases from J, with 8 bases between. Germline CDR1 SGHVS, CDR2 FQNEAQ. This CDR3 has 13 amino acids. This chain's CDR3 is CASSGRVGNTIYF. CDR3 nucleotide sequence: TGTGCCAGCAGCGGCAGGGTTGGAAACACCATATATTTT. The full variable domain, in which reference TRBV7-8 and TRBJ1-3 provide the parts outside the CDR3, is GAGVSQSPRYKVAKRGQDVALRCDPISGHVSLFWYQQALGQGPEFLTYFQNEAQLDKSGLPSDRFFAERPEGSVSTLKIQRTQQEDSAVYLCASSGRVGNTIYFGEGSWLTVV.

This clone appeared a few times. This chain uses TRBV5-6 with TRBJ2-7, with 8 bases fitting TRBD1. V was clipped by 5 bases and J by 6 bases; unmatched bases: 7. The CDR3 length is 13 residues. Germline lookup yields CDR1 SGHDT and CDR2 YYEEEE. The CDR3 protein is CASSYQGAREQYF. For the CDR3, the DNA is TGTGCCAGCAGTTACCAGGGGGCACGCGAGCAGTACTTC.

V gene TRBV5-1 combines with J gene TRBJ1-5; a possible D gene is TRBD1 (5 bases). Germline values: CDR1 SGHRS, CDR2 YFSETQ. The CDR3 runs to 15 residues. V was trimmed by 2 bases and J by 0 bases, leaving 9 bases between them. The CDR3 sequence: CASSFSGNSNQPQHF. As DNA, the CDR3 is TGCGCCAGCAGCTTTTCAGGGAATAGCAATCAGCCCCAGCATTTT.